This TCR beta chain was obtained from a study of blood T cells in healthy people across ages. Study conclusions and caveats: Significant beta diversity loss was already apparent by age about 39, declining roughly linearly.

The germline gives CDR1 SEHNR, CDR2 FQNEAQ (reference sequence). The CDR3 loop spans 15 amino acids. V lost 2 bases, J lost 8 bases, and 15 bases lay in between. As concerns this clonotype: The target antigen is unknown.

Alongside a J-beta primer mix, a sample-barcoded 5' primer served in a second PCR lasting roughly 6 to 11 cycles. Every sample gave at least 2.5 million paired-end reads containing CDR3. TCRdb analysed the 5' RACE reads with MiXCR anew, one entry per CDR3 protein. The sample has 800,000 or so distinct CDR3 sequences, 20% to 25% seen once. Donors gave roughly 10 milliliters of peripheral blood apiece. The same specimen was also included in a second study, on T cells of mothers and their children.

The source material was blood. The clonotype originates from a boy younger than 18 in good health. The chain combines TRBV7-9 with TRBJ1-4; no clear D. The CDR3 sequence is CASSLLWEFGEKLFF. The CDR3 nucleotides are TGTGCCAGCAGCTTACTCTGGGAATTCGGGGAAAAACTGTTTTTT.